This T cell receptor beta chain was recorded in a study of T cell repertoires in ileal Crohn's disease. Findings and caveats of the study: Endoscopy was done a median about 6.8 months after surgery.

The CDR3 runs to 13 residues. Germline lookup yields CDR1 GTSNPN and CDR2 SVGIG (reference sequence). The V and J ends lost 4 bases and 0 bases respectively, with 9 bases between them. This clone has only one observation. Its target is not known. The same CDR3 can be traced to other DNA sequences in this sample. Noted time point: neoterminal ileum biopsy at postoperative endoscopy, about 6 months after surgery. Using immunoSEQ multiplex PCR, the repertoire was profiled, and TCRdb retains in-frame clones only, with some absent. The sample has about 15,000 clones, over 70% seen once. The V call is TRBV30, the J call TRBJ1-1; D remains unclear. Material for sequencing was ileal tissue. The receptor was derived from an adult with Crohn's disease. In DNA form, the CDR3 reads TGTGCCTGGAAACGGAACATGAACACTGAAGCTTTCTTT. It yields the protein CAWKRNMNTEAFF.